This T cell receptor (beta chain) came from a study of shared clonotypes between healthy human individuals. Sequenced by immunoSEQ multiplex PCR; TCRdb stores in-frame clones only, minus some. The sample carries roughly 2.6 million clones, around nine tenths recorded once. Per germline, CDR1 LNHDA and CDR2 SQIVND (reference sequence). Trimming shortened V by 5 bases and J by 5 bases, and 16 bases separated the two germline ends. This CDR3 is built from 15 residues. This sequence joins TRBV19 and TRBJ2-1; D tentatively reads TRBD1 or TRBD2 (5 bases each). Sequencing was performed on naive CD4+ T cells sorted from blood. The sample's subset: CD45RA+ positively selected. The clonotype originates from a man between 18 and 35 years old in good health. The CDR3 DNA sequence: TGTGCCAGTAGTGTCCGGACTGTGGGGGACAATGAGCAGTTCTTC. It is translated as CASSVRTVGDNEQFF.